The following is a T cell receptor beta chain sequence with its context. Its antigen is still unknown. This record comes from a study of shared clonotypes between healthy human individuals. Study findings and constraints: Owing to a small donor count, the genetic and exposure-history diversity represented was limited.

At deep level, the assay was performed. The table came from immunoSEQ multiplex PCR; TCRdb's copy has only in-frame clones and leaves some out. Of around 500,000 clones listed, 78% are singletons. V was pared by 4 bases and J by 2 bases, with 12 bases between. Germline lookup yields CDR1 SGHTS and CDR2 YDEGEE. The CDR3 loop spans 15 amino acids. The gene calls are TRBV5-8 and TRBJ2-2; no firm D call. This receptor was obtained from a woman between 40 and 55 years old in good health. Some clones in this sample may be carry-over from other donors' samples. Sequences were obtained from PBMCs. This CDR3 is CASSPDPGNTGELFF. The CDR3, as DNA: TGTGCCAGCAGCCCGGACCCCGGTAACACCGGGGAGCTGTTTTTT.